Here is one T cell receptor (beta chain) with its context. Which cohort a participant joined came from the clinical history participants gave. Donors in Cohort 3 who had recovered were those with two negative PCRs, healthcare professional clearance, or resolution of their symptoms. These data come from a study of blood T cell repertoires in COVID-19. Study in general: COVID-19 samples collected from the United States, Italy and Spain covered acute and convalescent phases.

Germline-derived CDR1 and CDR2 are SGHKS and YYEKEE (reference sequence). The CDR3 consists of 13 residues. The V and J ends lost 0 bases and 8 bases, in that order; junction bases with no gene match: 4. Sequenced by immunoSEQ multiplex PCR; TCRdb stores in-frame clones only, minus some. The top ten clones hold more than 5.5% of a sample with about 180,000 clones, more than 70% of them seen once. The gene calls are TRBV5-5 and TRBJ1-2, with 7 nucleotides matching TRBD1. This TCR was sampled from a middle-aged man who had recovered from COVID-19. The material sequenced was PBMCs or T cells enriched from blood (not recorded which). This CDR3 is CASSLVSQGGYTF. CDR3 bases: TGTGCCAGCAGCTTGGTCTCACAGGGGGGCTACACCTTC.